The 8 T cell receptor beta chains below were found in one sample sequenced in a study of T cell repertoires in cytomegalovirus infection. Their cognate antigens are unknown. TCRdb reprocessed the reads via MiXCR and lists one record per CDR3 protein. The table has about 890,000 distinct CDR3 sequences, roughly 31% seen once. Material: cultured CD8+ T cells from PBMCs, obtained from culture after CMV antigen stimulation. Receptors originate from a human donor in good health (CMV status not recorded). Some clones in this sample may be carry-over from other donors' samples.

This clonotype came up a few times. This sequence joins TRBV7-9 and TRBJ1-1; 8 bases align to TRBD1. Trimming cost V 4 bases and J 0 bases; bases outside gene matches: 4. The CDR3 consists of 15 residues. Germline lookup yields CDR1 SEHNR and CDR2 FQNEAQ (reference sequence). The CDR3 loop reads CASSSPDRVNTEAFF. The CDR3 bases are TGTGCCAGCAGCTCCCCGGACAGGGTGAACACTGAAGCTTTCTTT.

In this sample, this clonotype turned up many times. The chain has TRBV7-2 and TRBJ1-6, with D perhaps TRBD1 (5 bases). The V gene lost 5 bases and the J gene lost 4 bases, with 15 bases spanning the gap. Germline CDR1 SGHTA, CDR2 FQGNSA. The CDR3 runs to 16 residues. The DNA for the CDR3 is TGTGCCAGCAGCCCGGGGACGGCCGGATATAATTCACCCCTCCACTTT. It yields the protein CASSPGTAGYNSPLHF.

This clonotype has more than one count but fewer than ten. The V gene is TRBV6-6, the J gene TRBJ1-5; D is unresolved. V dropped 7 bases and J dropped 4 bases, with 23 bases sitting between them. Germline-derived CDR1 and CDR2 are MNHNY and SVGAGI (reference sequence). The length of the CDR3 is 17 residues. The CDR3 DNA is TGTGCCAGCACCCCTTCACCGAACCCCGTTGATAATCAGCCCCAGCATTTT. Its protein is CASTPSPNPVDNQPQHF.

This clonotype was counted a few times. The chain combines TRBV15 with TRBJ1-1, with TRBD1 matching over 7 bases. This CDR3 contains 16 residues. Germline V gives CDR1 LNHNV, CDR2 YYDKDF (reference sequence). J lost 3 bases, V lost 1 base, and 8 bases had no gene match. CDR3 sequence reads: CATSRGQGPADTEAFF. The CDR3 coding sequence is TGTGCCACCAGCAGAGGACAGGGACCGGCGGACACTGAAGCTTTCTTT.

This clonotype was seen at least ten times. Germline is not matched at one junction end, which may reflect a read error. The chain carries TRBV7-7 and TRBJ1-1; D may be TRBD1 (5 bases). CDR3 size: 13 residues. CDR1 SSHAT and CDR2 FNYEAQ come from the germline V gene (reference sequence). In nucleotides, the CDR3 is TGTGCTAGCAGCTTCAATTTACAGGCTGAAGCTTTCTTT. Its translation: CASSFNLQAEAFF.

This clonotype was counted ten times or more. V and J are TRBV7-8 and TRBJ1-1; D uncertain. The V end lost 1 base, the J end lost 3 bases, and 9 bases lay between the germline ends. Looked up from germline, CDR1 is SGHVS and CDR2 is FQNEAQ. CDR3 length: 14 amino acids. CDR3 sequence reads: CASSLDRGYTEAFF. DNA of the CDR3: TGTGCCAGCAGCTTAGATCGGGGATACACTGAAGCTTTCTTT.

V and J are TRBV2 and TRBJ2-3; weak D call: TRBD2 (5 bases). This CDR3 is 14 amino acids long. The V gene lost 5 bases and the J gene lost 2 bases, with 11 bases spanning the gap. Germline CDR1 and CDR2: SNHLY and FYNNEI. This chain's CDR3 is CASSRLADTDTQYF. The CDR3 coding sequence is TGTGCCAGCAGTCGGCTAGCAGACACAGATACGCAGTATTTT.

The gene calls are TRBV4-1 and TRBJ2-7; 10 bases are shared with TRBD1. Trimming took 0 bases from V and 6 from J; bases not matched to a gene: 5. The CDR3 spans 15 residues. The germline CDR1 and CDR2 sequences are MGHRA and YSYEKL. The CDR3 here is CASSQDGRTGGEQYF. Here the CDR3 DNA reads TGCGCCAGCAGCCAAGATGGCAGGACAGGGGGCGAGCAGTACTTC.